These 4 T cell receptor beta chains share one sample of origin, sequenced in a study of Ad26.COV2.S vaccination and SARS-CoV-2 variants. The repertoire was sequenced with immunoSEQ multiplex PCR; TCRdb's copy has only in-frame clones and lacks some. The table includes about 500,000 clones, approximately 90% detected once. Treatment meaning: around 19 received Ad26.COV2.S at low or high dose, single or two shots; several received placebo; per-sample allocation not given. Sampling took place 63 days after the first vaccine or placebo injection. Sequencing used peripheral blood, obtained in a trial of Ad26.COV2.S vaccine versus placebo. The source is a person between 18 and 65 years old who received the Ad26.COV2.S COVID-19 vaccine or a placebo.

In its sample, this clone was seen once. This chain links TRBV5-1 with TRBJ1-2; 10 bases map to TRBD1. In germline, CDR1 is SGHRS, CDR2 YFSETQ. Trimming at V came to 0 bases and at J to 4 bases, leaving 9 bases not matched to a gene. The CDR3 totals 17 residues. CDR3 nucleotide sequence: TGCGCCAGCAGCTTGGCCGGGAGGACAGGGGGTGGCTATGGCTACACCTTC. Protein sequence: CASSLAGRTGGGYGYTF. Using reference TRBV5-1 and TRBJ1-2 for the parts outside the CDR3, the full variable domain is KAGVTQTPRYLIKTRGQQVTLSCSPISGHRSVSWYQQTPGQGLQFLFEYFSETQRNKGNFPGRFSGRQFSNSRSEMNVSTLELGDSALYLCASSLAGRTGGGYGYTFGSGTRLTVV.

The V call is TRBV24-1, the J call TRBJ2-2; D is perhaps TRBD1 or TRBD2 (6 bases each). Trimming took 3 bases from V and 5 from J, leaving 15 bases between them. Per the germline V gene, CDR1 is KGHDR and CDR2 is SFDVKD. The CDR3 is 16 residues long. CDR3 amino acids: CATSDPRSGATGELFF. CDR3 nucleotides: TGTGCCACCAGTGATCCTCGATCGGGGGCGACCGGGGAGCTGTTTTTT.

The CDR3 DNA reads TGTGCCAGCAGACCAGACGATACGCAGTATTTT. Amino acids: CASRPDDTQYF. The chain uses TRBV11-2 and TRBJ2-3; D unclear. The CDR3 runs 11 residues. The V and J ends lost 6 bases and 6 bases respectively, with 7 bases between them. Germline CDR1 reads SGHAT; CDR2 reads FQNNGV.

The V call is TRBV5-1, the J call TRBJ1-2; a possible D gene is TRBD1 (5 bases). Germline CDR1 reads SGHRS; CDR2 reads YFSETQ. CDR3 length: 16 amino acids. V lost 3 bases, J lost 5 bases, and 20 bases lay in between. The CDR3 nucleotides read TGCGCCAGCAGCTCGTTGGCCCCCGGGGCCCGATATGGCTACACCTTC. Its protein product is CASSSLAPGARYGYTF.